These T cell receptor beta chains were read from a single sample in a study of T cells of healthy individuals. MiXCR was run by TCRdb on the 5' RACE reads, yielding one entry per CDR3 protein. The sample consists of over 40,000 distinct CDR3 sequences, 4% to 5% of them appearing once. The receptors here all came from a human donor in good health. Each CDR3 is given with its conserved first and last residue. A D gene is named only where the DNA matches it firmly. The size entry is marked missing in some rows and otherwise reads once, few, many or a size class.

abundance: -
v_gene: TRBV19
j_gene: TRBJ1-2
d_gene: TRBD1
CDR3aa: CASSILPGQGAYGYTF
CDR3nt: TGTGCCAGTAGTATCCTACCGGGACAGGGGGCTTATGGCTACACCTTC

abundance: few
v_gene: TRBV2
j_gene: TRBJ1-5
d_gene: TRBD1
CDR3aa: CASRGTVGYSNQPQHF
CDR3nt: TGTGCCAGCAGGGGGACAGTCGGGTATAGCAATCAGCCCCAGCATTTT

abundance: many
v_gene: TRBV20-1
j_gene: TRBJ1-2
d_gene: TRBD1
CDR3aa: CSAQSDRATDGYTF
CDR3nt: TGCAGTGCTCAATCGGACAGGGCGACTGATGGCTACACCTTC

abundance: many
v_gene: TRBV10-3
j_gene: TRBJ1-5
d_gene: -
CDR3aa: CAISESGGQPQHF
CDR3nt: TGTGCCATCAGTGAGTCGGGAGGCCAGCCCCAGCATTTT

abundance: many
v_gene: TRBV29-1
j_gene: TRBJ1-2
d_gene: TRBD1
CDR3aa: CSVQTGFYGYTF
CDR3nt: TGCAGCGTCCAGACAGGGTTCTATGGCTACACCTTC

abundance: many
v_gene: TRBV5-1
j_gene: TRBJ2-7
d_gene: -
CDR3aa: CASALAPTGAYEQYF
CDR3nt: TGCGCCAGCGCCTTGGCCCCTACCGGAGCCTACGAGCAGTACTTC

abundance: many
v_gene: TRBV7-9
j_gene: TRBJ1-2
d_gene: TRBD1
CDR3aa: CASSRDSYGYTF
CDR3nt: TGTGCCAGCAGCAGGGACAGCTATGGCTACACCTTC

abundance: many
v_gene: TRBV30
j_gene: TRBJ1-1
d_gene: -
CDR3aa: CAWSVRRLRTEAFF
CDR3nt: TGTGCCTGGAGTGTACGGAGGTTACGGACTGAAGCTTTCTTT

abundance: few
v_gene: TRBV10-3
j_gene: TRBJ2-1
d_gene: -
CDR3aa: CAISEILAQSSYNEQFF
CDR3nt: TGTGCCATCAGTGAAATTCTTGCGCAGAGCTCCTACAATGAGCAGTTCTTC

abundance: many
v_gene: TRBV5-6
j_gene: TRBJ2-1
d_gene: TRBD2
CDR3aa: CASHQGRTAGGVNNEQFF
CDR3nt: TGTGCCAGCCACCAGGGTCGGACAGCGGGAGGGGTGAACAATGAGCAGTTCTTC

abundance: medium-sized
v_gene: TRBV29-1
j_gene: TRBJ2-5
d_gene: TRBD1
CDR3aa: CSVERGPQGTQYF
CDR3nt: TGCAGCGTTGAAAGGGGGCCCCAAGGGACCCAGTACTTC

abundance: many
v_gene: TRBV30
j_gene: TRBJ1-1
d_gene: TRBD1
CDR3aa: CAWSPHRGLETEAFF
CDR3nt: TGTGCCTGGAGTCCACACAGGGGGCTAGAGACTGAAGCTTTCTTT

abundance: few
v_gene: TRBV30
j_gene: TRBJ1-3
d_gene: TRBD1
CDR3aa: CAWSAPDRVPGNTIYF
CDR3nt: TGTGCCTGGAGTGCCCCGGACAGGGTACCTGGAAACACCATATATTTT

abundance: many
v_gene: TRBV7-2
j_gene: TRBJ1-1
d_gene: -
CDR3aa: CASSLGASQNTEAFF
CDR3nt: TGTGCCAGCAGCTTGGGCGCCTCCCAAAACACTGAAGCTTTCTTT

abundance: many
v_gene: TRBV2
j_gene: TRBJ1-5
d_gene: -
CDR3aa: CASRPQGDSNQPQHF
CDR3nt: TGTGCCAGCAGACCGCAGGGAGATAGCAATCAGCCCCAGCATTTT

abundance: few
v_gene: TRBV13
j_gene: TRBJ2-2
d_gene: -
CDR3aa: CASSTPLAGNTGELFF
CDR3nt: TGTGCCAGCAGCACCCCCCTGGCCGGGAACACCGGGGAGCTGTTTTTT

abundance: many
v_gene: TRBV11-2
j_gene: TRBJ2-3
d_gene: -
CDR3aa: CASSLDRVSRVTDTQYF
CDR3nt: TGTGCCAGCAGCTTAGATCGGGTCAGCAGGGTGACAGATACGCAGTATTTT

abundance: -
v_gene: TRBV7-8
j_gene: TRBJ1-5
d_gene: -
CDR3aa: CASSLGGRNQPQHF
CDR3nt: TGTGCCAGCAGCTTAGGAGGTCGGAATCAGCCCCAGCATTTT

abundance: few
v_gene: TRBV29-1
j_gene: TRBJ1-2
d_gene: -
CDR3aa: CSAGTGNYGYTF
CDR3nt: TGCAGCGCGGGAACAGGGAACTATGGCTACACCTTC

abundance: -
v_gene: TRBV6-6
j_gene: TRBJ1-2
d_gene: -
CDR3aa: CASTRQANYGYTF
CDR3nt: TGTGCCAGCACCCGACAAGCTAACTATGGCTACACCTTC